These T cell receptor beta chains were read from a single sample in a study of identical twins. A single record per CDR3 protein comes from TCRdb applying MiXCR to the 5' RACE reads. In the table there are about 570,000 distinct CDR3 sequences, more than 9% of which are singletons. These data are also associated with another study on yellow fever vaccine responses in identical twins.

Sample: PBMCs. The receptor source for this set is a woman in her late teens or twenties in good health. CDR3s include the opening cysteine and the closing phenylalanine or tryptophan. D genes are given only for firm matches. Only part of the rows carry a size: once, few, many, or a class if the clone is expanded.

v_gene	j_gene	d_gene	abundance	len	CDR3nt	CDR3aa
TRBV9	TRBJ2-1	TRBD2	many	18	TGTGCCAGCAGCGAGAGGGGGAGCGGGGGCAATTTCAGGGATGAGCAGTTCTTC	CASSERGSGGNFRDEQFF
TRBV29-1	TRBJ2-5	TRBD2	NA	14	TGCAGCGCAACGGCGGGACTAGCGGGAGAGACCCAGTACTTC	CSATAGLAGETQYF
TRBV7-6	TRBJ2-1	TRBD2	few	16	TGTGCCAGCAGCTTATCCCCCGGGACTAGTGACAATGAGCAGTTCTTC	CASSLSPGTSDNEQFF
TRBV6-2/TRBV6-3	TRBJ2-2	TRBD2	NA	18	TGTGCCAGCAGAATCGGGACTAGCGGGAGGGCCGTGACCGGGGAGCTGTTTTTT	CASRIGTSGRAVTGELFF
TRBV30	TRBJ2-5	NA	few	13	TGTGCCTGGAGTTCGGCTAGCCAAGAGACCCAGTACTTC	CAWSSASQETQYF
TRBV9	TRBJ2-1	NA	many	17	TGTGCCAGCAGCGTAGGGGGTCGGGGGAGCTCCTACAATGAGCAGTTCTTC	CASSVGGRGSSYNEQFF
TRBV15	TRBJ2-1	NA	few	17	TGTGCCACCAGCAGAGATCGGGGGCGGGGGTCCTACAATGAGCAGTTCTTC	CATSRDRGRGSYNEQFF
TRBV20-1	TRBJ2-5	NA	many	14	TGCAGTGCTAGGTTGGCCACAACGTCGGAGACCCAGTACTTC	CSARLATTSETQYF
TRBV6-1	TRBJ1-6	NA	many	11	TGTGCCAGCCTTGAGGGATCACCCCTCCACTTT	CASLEGSPLHF
TRBV7-2	TRBJ2-7	NA	many	11	TGTGCCAGCAGCTTAGGGGAGGAGCAGTACTTC	CASSLGEEQYF
TRBV4-3	TRBJ2-1	TRBD1	few	16	TGCGCCAGCAGCCAAGAAACAGGGGGTTTCTCCAATGAGCAGTTCTTC	CASSQETGGFSNEQFF
TRBV12-3/TRBV12-4	TRBJ2-7	TRBD1	few	15	TGTGCCAGCAGTTCCTCCGGGACAGGGGGCGGCGAGCAGTACTTC	CASSSSGTGGGEQYF
TRBV24-1	TRBJ1-5	TRBD1	few	16	TGTGCCACCAGTGAGGTGAGGACAGGGGTTGATCAGCCCCAGCATTTT	CATSEVRTGVDQPQHF
TRBV5-1	TRBJ2-2	NA	many	15	TGCGCCAGCAGCTTGGTAGCGGTGAACACCGGGGAGCTGTTTTTT	CASSLVAVNTGELFF
TRBV30	TRBJ1-1	NA	NA	13	TGTGCCTGGAGTGTATTTGCGGACACTGAAGCTTTCTTT	CAWSVFADTEAFF
TRBV7-8	TRBJ2-3	NA	few	15	TGTGCCAGCAGCACTAGTCTAAGGAACACAGATACGCAGTATTTT	CASSTSLRNTDTQYF
TRBV7-2	TRBJ2-3	TRBD2	NA	16	TGTGCCAGCAGCCTACCGGGGGGTATCCCCCCAGATACGCAGTATTTT	CASSLPGGIPPDTQYF
TRBV7-2	TRBJ2-2	NA	many	15	TGTGCCAGCAGACCCTCCCCAGCAAACACCGGGGAGCTGTTTTTT	CASRPSPANTGELFF
TRBV5-1	TRBJ2-1	TRBD2	NA	15	TGCGCCAGCAGCTTGGCCTTAGCGGGGTACAATGAGCAGTTCTTC	CASSLALAGYNEQFF
TRBV7-2	TRBJ2-1	NA	few	15	TGTGCCAGCAGCCCGAGGAGAGGAAAAGCCGTTGAGCAGTTCTTC	CASSPRRGKAVEQFF
TRBV5-1	TRBJ2-1	NA	few	15	TGCGCCAGCAGCTTGTTCCCCGCCCCTGGCAATGAGCAGTTCTTC	CASSLFPAPGNEQFF
TRBV7-3	TRBJ1-6	NA	NA	19	TGTGCCAGCAGCTCTCGACATGACCCACTTGGCTCCTATAATTCACCCCTCCACTTT	CASSSRHDPLGSYNSPLHF
TRBV29-1	TRBJ2-1	TRBD2	few	18	TGCAGCGTTCTGCGGACTAGCGGAGGGGATAGCTCCTACAATGAGCAGTTCTTC	CSVLRTSGGDSSYNEQFF
TRBV12-3/TRBV12-4	TRBJ2-7	TRBD2	few	13	TGTGCCAGCAGTTATAGCGGGAGTGGCGAGCAGTACTTC	CASSYSGSGEQYF
TRBV6-4	TRBJ1-6	TRBD1	many	14	TGTGCCAGCAGTGACGGACAGGGGGCTTCACCCCTCCACTTT	CASSDGQGASPLHF
TRBV10-2	TRBJ1-5	TRBD1	few	16	TGCGCCAGCAGGGGGGGGACAGGGATCAGCAATCAGCCCCAGCATTTT	CASRGGTGISNQPQHF
TRBV28	TRBJ2-1	NA	many	16	TGTGCCAGCACTAGCGAGGCGCTCCCCTCCTACAATGAGCAGTTCTTC	CASTSEALPSYNEQFF
TRBV5-6	TRBJ2-1	NA	NA	16	TGTGCCAGCAGCTTGGTCGTGACAGGATTTTTTTACGAGCAGTTCTTC	CASSLVVTGFFYEQFF
TRBV4-2	TRBJ1-1	NA	few	12	TGTGCCAGCAGCCAAGACGGCGCTGAAGCTTTCTTT	CASSQDGAEAFF
TRBV6-2/TRBV6-3	TRBJ2-1	NA	NA	14	TGTGCCAGCATCGGCCCAGGGGCCAACAATGAGCAGTTCTTC	CASIGPGANNEQFF
TRBV7-6	TRBJ1-3	NA	few	14	TGTGCCAGCAGCTTAGGCCAGGGGATTGGCACCATATATTTT	CASSLGQGIGTIYF
TRBV28	TRBJ2-1	NA	few	14	TGTGCCAGCAGAACCGGGACAAATTACAATGAGCAGTTCTTC	CASRTGTNYNEQFF
TRBV3-1	TRBJ2-5	TRBD2	few	17	TGTGCCAGCAGCCAAGAGTGGGCTAGCGGGAGTCAAGAGACCCAGTACTTC	CASSQEWASGSQETQYF
TRBV24-1	TRBJ2-2	NA	many	15	TGTGCCACCAGTGACAAATACCCGAACACCGGGGAGCTGTTTTTT	CATSDKYPNTGELFF
TRBV7-8	TRBJ2-7	NA	many	14	TGTGCCAGCAGCTTAGTCGGGGCCTCCTACGAGCAGTACTTC	CASSLVGASYEQYF